Presented here are 8 T cell receptor beta chains from one specimen sequenced in a study of blood T cell repertoires in COVID-19. The data were produced by immunoSEQ multiplex PCR, yet TCRdb's version contains in-frame clones alone and is incomplete. The sample has 25,000 to 35,000 clones; approximately 80% are singletons. Source material: peripheral blood. Source of these receptors: a woman in her 70s with acute or convalescent COVID-19.

The chain uses TRBV6-5 and TRBJ2-7, with D perhaps TRBD2 (6 bases). Germline V gene sequence: CDR1 MNHEY, CDR2 SVGAGI. The CDR3 runs to 13 residues. Between the trimmed V and J ends, which lost 8 bases and 6 bases, there was a span of 17 bases. For the CDR3, the DNA is TGTGCCAGCTATAACCGGGGGATCGGCGAGCAGTACTTC. Translating gives CASYNRGIGEQYF.

This sequence joins TRBV6-4 and TRBJ2-1; 8 bases are a match to TRBD2. Germline CDR1 is MRHNA and CDR2 is SNTAGT. This CDR3 has 14 residues. The V and J ends lost 6 bases and 7 bases, in that order; junction bases with no gene match: 8. The CDR3 loop reads CASSDTLAGNEQFF. The CDR3 coding sequence is TGTGCCAGCAGCGACACGCTAGCGGGTAATGAGCAGTTCTTC.

V and J are TRBV4-2 and TRBJ1-4, with 9 bases identical to TRBD1. The trim removed 2 bases at V and 9 bases at J, leaving 7 bases unmatched. Germline lookup yields CDR1 LGHNA and CDR2 YNFKEQ. The CDR3 length is 15 residues. Here the CDR3 DNA reads TGTGCCAGCAGCCAAATTACAGGGGGCTTGAAAAAACTGTTTTTT. Translated: CASSQITGGLKKLFF.

The chain combines TRBV13 with TRBJ2-7, with TRBD2 identical over 14 bases. Trimming cost V 5 bases and J 5 bases; bases outside gene matches: 14. CDR3 length equals 18 residues. Germline CDR1 reads PRHDT; CDR2 reads FYEKMQ (reference sequence). The CDR3 spells CASSQKWGLAGVVHEQYF. As DNA, the CDR3 is TGTGCCAGCAGCCAAAAGTGGGGACTAGCGGGAGTCGTCCACGAGCAGTACTTC.

The chain has TRBV3-1 (or the pseudogene TRBV3-2) and TRBJ1-1; 7 nucleotides align to TRBD1. This CDR3 has 16 amino acids. CDR1 is LGHDT, CDR2 YNNKEL, per germline (reference sequence). The J segment lost 3 bases and the V segment lost 4 bases, leaving 11 bases of the junction unmatched. The CDR3 DNA reads as TGTGCCAGCAGCCGTTCAGGGGGTCAGGCGTACACTGAAGCTTTCTTT. Amino acid sequence: CASSRSGGQAYTEAFF.

The chain couples TRBV5-1 to TRBJ1-3; D may be TRBD1 (6 bases). The germline gives CDR1 SGHRS, CDR2 YFSETQ. V dropped 4 bases and J dropped 3 bases, with 17 bases sitting between them. There are 16 residues in the CDR3. CDR3 sequence: CASSPNRQAGGNTIYF. DNA for the CDR3: TGCGCCAGCAGCCCAAACCGACAGGCTGGTGGAAACACCATATATTTT. Drawing the rest from reference TRBV5-1 and TRBJ1-3, the complete variable domain is KAGVTQTPRYLIKTRGQQVTLSCSPISGHRSVSWYQQTPGQGLQFLFEYFSETQRNKGNFPGRFSGRQFSNSRSEMNVSTLELGDSALYLCASSPNRQAGGNTIYFGEGSWLTVV.

This clone was observed a single time. The genes are TRBV6-6 and TRBJ1-3; 7 bases fit TRBD1. V lost 2 bases to trimming and J lost 2 bases; unmatched junction nucleotides: 3. The germline gives CDR1 MNHNY, CDR2 SVGAGI (reference sequence). The CDR3 length is 15 residues. CDR3 bases: TGTGCCAGCAGTTACACCGACAGGGCTGGAAACACCATATATTTT. The encoded protein is CASSYTDRAGNTIYF.

This clone showed up just a few times. The chain carries TRBV14 and TRBJ2-5; TRBD1 agrees at 7 bases. Germline loops: CDR1 SGHDN, CDR2 FVKESK. Trimming took 4 bases from V and 3 from J; bases not matched to a gene: 2. The CDR3 totals 13 residues. CDR3 sequence (DNA): TGTGCCAGCAGCCGGGGACAGAAAGAGACCCAGTACTTC. It specifies CASSRGQKETQYF.